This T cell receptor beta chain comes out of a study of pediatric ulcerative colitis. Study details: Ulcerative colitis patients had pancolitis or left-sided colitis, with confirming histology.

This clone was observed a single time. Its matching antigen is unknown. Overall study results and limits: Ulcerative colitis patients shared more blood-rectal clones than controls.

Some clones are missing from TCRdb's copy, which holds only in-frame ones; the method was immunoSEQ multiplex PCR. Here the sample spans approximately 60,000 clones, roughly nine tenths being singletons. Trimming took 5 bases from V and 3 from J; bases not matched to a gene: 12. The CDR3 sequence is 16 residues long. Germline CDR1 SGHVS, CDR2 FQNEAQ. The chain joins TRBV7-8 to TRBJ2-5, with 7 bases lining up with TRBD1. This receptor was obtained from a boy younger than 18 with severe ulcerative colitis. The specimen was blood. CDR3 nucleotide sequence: TGTGCCAGCAGCCACAGACACGTCGGGACAGAAGAGACCCAGTACTTC. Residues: CASSHRHVGTEETQYF.